This TCR beta chain was recovered during a study of blood T cell repertoires in COVID-19. In the study overall: In each case, the material was cDNA or gDNA derived from T cells, B-cell-depleted T cells, or PBMCs.

Germline CDR1 is LNHDA and CDR2 is SQIVND (reference sequence). The CDR3 spans 14 residues. Trimming pared 7 bases from V and 8 bases from J, leaving 15 bases between. Libraries were prepared by immunoSEQ multiplex PCR; TCRdb keeps only in-frame clonotypes and omits some of them. The repertoire holds more than 95,000 clones, with around 79% as singletons. The receptor was derived from a man in his fifties with acute or convalescent COVID-19. The chain has TRBV19 and TRBJ1-6; tentatively, D is TRBD1 (5 bases). The sequencing sample was made of peripheral blood. The CDR3, as DNA: TGTGCCAGTAACCCGACCCAGGGCTATTCACCCCTCCACTTT. This sequence encodes CASNPTQGYSPLHF.